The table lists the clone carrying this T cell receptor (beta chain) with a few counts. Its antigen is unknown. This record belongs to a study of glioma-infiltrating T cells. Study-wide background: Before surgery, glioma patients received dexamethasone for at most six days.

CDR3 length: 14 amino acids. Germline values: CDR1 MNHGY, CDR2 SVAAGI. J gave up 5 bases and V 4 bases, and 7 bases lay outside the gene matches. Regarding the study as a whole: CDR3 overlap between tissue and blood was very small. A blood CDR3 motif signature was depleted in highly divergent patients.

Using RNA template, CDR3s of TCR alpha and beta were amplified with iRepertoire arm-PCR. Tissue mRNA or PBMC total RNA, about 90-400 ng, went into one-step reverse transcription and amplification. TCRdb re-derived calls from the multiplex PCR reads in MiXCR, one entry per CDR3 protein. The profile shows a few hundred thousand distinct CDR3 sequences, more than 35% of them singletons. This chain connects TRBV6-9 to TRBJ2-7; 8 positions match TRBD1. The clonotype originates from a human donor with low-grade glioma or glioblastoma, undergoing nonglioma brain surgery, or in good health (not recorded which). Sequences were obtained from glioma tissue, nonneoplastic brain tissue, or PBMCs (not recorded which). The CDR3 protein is CASSLTRGLNEQYF. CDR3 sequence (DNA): TGTGCCAGCAGTTTAACCAGGGGGCTCAACGAGCAGTACTTC.